The following is a T cell receptor (beta chain) sequence with its context. The germline V gene has CDR1 SGHRS and CDR2 YFSETQ. V shed 4 bases, J shed 3 bases, and the junction held 7 bases outside the gene matches. The CDR3 loop spans 16 amino acids. These data belong to a study of blood T cell repertoires in COVID-19. Looking at the study overall: PBMCs, B-cell-depleted T cells, or T cells were the source of the cDNA or gDNA that made up the material.

The study assigned cohorts using participant-reported clinical history. Before being deemed recovered, Cohort 3 donors had two negative PCRs, clearance, or symptom resolution. Generated by immunoSEQ multiplex PCR, the TCRdb table keeps only in-frame clones and is missing some. Of a few hundred thousand clones listed, approximately 78% were seen once; the top ten hold nearly 9.5%. The chain has TRBV5-1 and TRBJ1-4; 9 bases agree with TRBD1. This TCR was recovered from a man aged 40-49 years who had recovered from COVID-19. Material: PBMCs or T cells enriched from blood (not recorded which). The CDR3 is CASSLGQGLSNEKLFF. For the CDR3, the DNA is TGCGCCAGCAGCCTCGGACAGGGGCTATCTAATGAAAAACTGTTTTTT.